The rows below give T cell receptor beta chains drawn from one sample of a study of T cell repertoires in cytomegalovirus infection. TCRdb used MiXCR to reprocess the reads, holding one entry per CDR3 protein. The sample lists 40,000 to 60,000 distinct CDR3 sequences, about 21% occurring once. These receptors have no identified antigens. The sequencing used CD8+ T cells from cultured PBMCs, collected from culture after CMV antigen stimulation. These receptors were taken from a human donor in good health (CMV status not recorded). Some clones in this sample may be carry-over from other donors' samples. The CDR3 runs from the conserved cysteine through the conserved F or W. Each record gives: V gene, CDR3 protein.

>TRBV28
CASSNPGTEQFF
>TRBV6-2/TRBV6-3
CASRHGLAGVSRAALNEQFF
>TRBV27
CASSLMRGLGAEAFF
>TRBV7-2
CASSLARQVEAFF
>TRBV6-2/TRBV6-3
CASSYFSYNEQFF
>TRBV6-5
CASSYSHPGELFF
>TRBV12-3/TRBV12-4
CASSPARLAGGPDTQYF
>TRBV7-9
CASSSTRGKREQFF
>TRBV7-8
CASSLAGGWNYEQYF
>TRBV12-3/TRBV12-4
CASSPWDVDYGYTF
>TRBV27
CASSRTASSGNTIYF
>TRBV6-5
CASSYSGTRGYTF
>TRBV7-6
CASSGTPYEQYF
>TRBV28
CASTSGQVSYNEQFF
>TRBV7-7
CASSPEPSAYYEQYF
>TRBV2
CASSDGRGHQPQHF
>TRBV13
CASSWGRQSNQPQHF
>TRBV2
CASSKLGHEQFF
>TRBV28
CASSLSRGGRETQYF
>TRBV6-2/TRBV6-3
CASSYTDPYNEQFF
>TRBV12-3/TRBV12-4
CASSPRTGGLGTDTQYF
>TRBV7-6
CASSSGSGESYNEQFF
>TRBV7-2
CASSLNSGSRPDTQYF
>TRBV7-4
CASSPDTAGEQFF
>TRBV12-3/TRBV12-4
CATLQGRVNEQFF
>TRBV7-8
CASSLAVGGEPEAFF
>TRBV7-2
CASSFLGGWGSEQYF
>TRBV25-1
CASSESPDRGSNEKLFF
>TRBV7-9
CASSSNREYNEQFF
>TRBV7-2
CASSLDPGLTQPQHF
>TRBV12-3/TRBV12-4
CASSPRARNTEAFF
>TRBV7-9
CASSPRASGSIYNEQFF
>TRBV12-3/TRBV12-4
CASSPGTAYGYTF
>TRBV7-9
CASSPRGNKETQYF
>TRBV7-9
CASSRQGSNQPQHF
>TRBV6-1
CASRRTPESNQPQHF
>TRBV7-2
CASIPEELTTDTQYF
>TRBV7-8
CASSPLARGNQPQHF
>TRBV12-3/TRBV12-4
CASRLGHSTNEKLFF
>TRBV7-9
CASSEGGVYQPQHF
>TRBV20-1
CSARVVGTLNTEAFF
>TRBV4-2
CASSHATGAYEQYF
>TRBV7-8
CASSLAGQMGQFF
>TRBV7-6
CASSWGTGAYEQYF
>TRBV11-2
CASSLSYPGPNTGELFF
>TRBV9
CASSDRQNYNEQFF
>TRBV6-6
CASSHAPDRAYGYTF